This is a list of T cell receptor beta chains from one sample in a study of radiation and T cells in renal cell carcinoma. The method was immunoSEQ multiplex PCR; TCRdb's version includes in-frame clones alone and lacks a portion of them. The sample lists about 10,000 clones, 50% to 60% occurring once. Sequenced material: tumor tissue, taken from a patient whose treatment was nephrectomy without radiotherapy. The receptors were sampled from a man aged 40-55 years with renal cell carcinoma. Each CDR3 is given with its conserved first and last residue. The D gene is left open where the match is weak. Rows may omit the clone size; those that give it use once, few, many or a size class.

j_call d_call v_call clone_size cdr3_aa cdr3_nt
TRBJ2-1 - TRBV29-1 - CSVGASSHEQFF TGCAGCGTGGGTGCTAGCAGCCATGAGCAGTTCTTC
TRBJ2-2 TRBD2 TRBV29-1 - CSVALTVLAGDYSGELFF TGCAGCGTCGCGTTGACGGTCCTAGCGGGAGATTATTCCGGGGAGCTGTTTTTT
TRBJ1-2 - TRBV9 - CASSTNRRDGTPLYGYTF TGTGCCAGCAGCACAAATCGAAGGGACGGAACTCCCCTTTACGGCTACACCTTC
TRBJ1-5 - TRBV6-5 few CASSVRALTNQPQHF TGTGCCAGCAGCGTCAGGGCGCTGACCAATCAGCCCCAGCATTTT
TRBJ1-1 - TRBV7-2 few CASSLRQGYEAFF TGTGCCAGCAGCCTCAGACAAGGCTATGAAGCTTTCTTT
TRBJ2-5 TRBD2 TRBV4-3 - CASSQVRAGAETQYF TGCGCCAGCAGCCAAGTAAGAGCGGGAGCAGAGACCCAGTACTTC
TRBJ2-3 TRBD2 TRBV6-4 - CASSDSSGRADTQYF TGTGCCAGCAGTGACTCTAGCGGGAGGGCAGATACGCAGTATTTT
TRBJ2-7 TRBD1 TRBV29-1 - CSVEATGFSEQYF TGCAGCGTTGAGGCGACAGGGTTCAGCGAGCAGTACTTC
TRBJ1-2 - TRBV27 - CASSLSFRDGHGYTF TGTGCCAGCAGTTTATCTTTCAGGGATGGACATGGCTACACCTTC
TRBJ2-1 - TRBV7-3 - CASSLPGGNHSSSYNEQFF TGTGCCAGCAGCTTACCTGGTGGCAATCATTCGAGCTCCTACAATGAGCAGTTCTTC
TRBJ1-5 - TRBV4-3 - CASSQDLGPREPQHF TGCGCCAGCAGCCAAGATTTGGGACCCCGGGAGCCCCAGCATTTT
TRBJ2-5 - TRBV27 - CASSPGLQTQYF TGTGCCAGCAGTCCAGGGCTTCAGACCCAGTACTTC
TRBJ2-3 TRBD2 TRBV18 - CASSRTSGTTDTQYF TGTGCCAGCTCACGGACTAGCGGGACCACAGATACGCAGTATTTT
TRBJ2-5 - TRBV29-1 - CSVGLEETQYF TGCAGCGTTGGACTGGAAGAGACCCAGTACTTC
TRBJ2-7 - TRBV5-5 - CASSLKLKYEQYF TGTGCCAGCAGCTTAAAATTAAAATACGAGCAGTACTTC
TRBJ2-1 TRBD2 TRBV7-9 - CASSLAGGPHNEQFF TGTGCCAGCAGCTTGGCGGGAGGGCCGCACAATGAGCAGTTCTTC
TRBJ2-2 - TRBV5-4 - CASSWGYGGTGELFF TGTGCCAGCAGCTGGGGCTATGGGGGTACCGGGGAGCTGTTTTTT
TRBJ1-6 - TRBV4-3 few CASSQGTASNSPLHF TGCGCCAGCAGCCAAGGGACAGCGTCTAATTCACCCCTCCACTTT
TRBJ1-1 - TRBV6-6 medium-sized CASRNTEAFF TGTGCCAGCAGGAACACTGAAGCTTTCTTT
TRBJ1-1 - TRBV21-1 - CASSKEAGTGTEAFF TGTGCCAGCAGCAAAGAGGCCGGGACGGGGACTGAAGCTTTCTTT
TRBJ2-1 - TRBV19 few CASSPWTAYNEQFF TGTGCCAGTAGTCCTTGGACAGCCTACAATGAGCAGTTCTTC
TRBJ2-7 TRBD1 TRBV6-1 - CASTGGGLYEQYF TGTGCCAGCACAGGGGGTGGCCTCTACGAGCAGTACTTC
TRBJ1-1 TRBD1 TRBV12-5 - CASGFTGQARPEAFF TGTGCTAGTGGTTTCACCGGACAGGCCCGCCCTGAAGCTTTCTTT
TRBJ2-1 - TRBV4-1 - CASSQVGSDEQFF TGCGCCAGCAGCCAAGTTGGTAGCGATGAGCAGTTCTTC
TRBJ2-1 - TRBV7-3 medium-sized CASSQGAMSSYNEQFF TGTGCCAGCAGCCAAGGTGCCATGAGCTCCTACAATGAGCAGTTCTTC
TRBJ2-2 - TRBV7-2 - CASSLYRWELAGELFF TGTGCCAGCAGCTTATACCGGTGGGAGCTGGCCGGGGAGCTGTTTTTT
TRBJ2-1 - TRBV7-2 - CASRLAISSYNEQFF TGTGCCAGCAGGTTAGCCATTAGCTCCTACAATGAGCAGTTCTTC
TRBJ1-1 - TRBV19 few CASRTGTEEAFF TGTGCCAGTAGGACCGGGACTGAAGAAGCTTTCTTT
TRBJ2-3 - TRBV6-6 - CASSRRDSRDTQYF TGTGCCAGCAGTCGGAGGGACTCCCGGGATACGCAGTATTTT
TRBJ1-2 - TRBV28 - CASSPHQGPLMGYTF TGTGCCAGCAGTCCTCATCAGGGGCCTCTGATGGGCTACACCTTC
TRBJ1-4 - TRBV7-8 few CASSLVGEKLFF TGTGCCAGCAGCTTAGTGGGTGAAAAACTGTTTTTT
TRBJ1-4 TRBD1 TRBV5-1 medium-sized CASRGTRGDEKLFF TGCGCCAGCAGAGGTACCAGGGGGGACGAAAAACTGTTTTTT
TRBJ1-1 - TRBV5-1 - CASSDDSLGNTEAFF TGCGCCAGCAGCGATGACAGCTTGGGGAACACTGAAGCTTTCTTT
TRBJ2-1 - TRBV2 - CASSESQSYNEQFF TGTGCCAGCAGTGAGTCCCAAAGTTACAATGAGCAGTTCTTC
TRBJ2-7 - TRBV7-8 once CASSLWGWGELNYEQYF TGTGCCAGCAGCTTATGGGGTTGGGGGGAACTCAACTACGAGCAGTACTTC
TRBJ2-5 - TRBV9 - CASSSASGTLYF TGTGCCAGCAGCTCCGCCTCCGGGACTTTGTACTTC
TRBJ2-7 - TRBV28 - CASATHYEQYF TGTGCCAGCGCGACACACTACGAGCAGTACTTC
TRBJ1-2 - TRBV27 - CASSPSFGNYGYTF TGTGCCAGCAGTCCCTCTTTCGGGAACTATGGCTACACCTTC
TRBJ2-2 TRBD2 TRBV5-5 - CASSLGLAGGPNTGELFF TGTGCCAGCAGCCTCGGACTAGCGGGAGGGCCGAACACCGGGGAGCTGTTTTTT
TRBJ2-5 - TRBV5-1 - CASRSGGAAQETQYF TGCGCCAGCAGGTCCGGGGGAGCGGCACAAGAGACCCAGTACTTC